The 32 T cell receptor beta chains given below trace back to one sample, sequenced in a study of identical twins (dated by TCRdb to 2016 to 2017). Libraries came from 5' RACE. Sequencing took place on an Illumina HiSeq 2000. The public sequencing data were trimmed at Q25 with fastp and processed into clonotypes with MiXCR by TCRdb, which kept only in-frame beta chains. Each CDR3 protein appears once, grouped with its most common genes and DNA. The sample table contains 500,000 to 550,000 distinct CDR3 sequences; only one count was recorded for about a fifth of them. The ten largest account for approximately 0.49% of the sample. This sample was also put to use in a study of yellow fever vaccine responses in identical twins.

Sequenced: CD4+ T cells sorted from blood. Source of these receptors: a woman aged 18-29 years in good health.

The rearrangement uses TRBV4-1 and TRBJ1-2; D remains ambiguous. There are 13 residues in the CDR3. Germline V gene data show CDR1 as MGHRA and CDR2 as YSYEKL. Trimming removed 1 base from V and 3 bases from J, with 6 bases in between. CDR3 loop: CASSQVVDYGYTF. CDR3 DNA sequence: TGCGCCAGCAGCCAAGTTGTGGACTATGGCTACACCTTC.

This chain joins TRBV12-3 or TRBV12-4 and TRBJ2-1, with TRBD2 matching 10 bases. V shed 6 bases and J 7 bases; nucleotides not matched to a gene: 9. There are 15 residues in the CDR3. The CDR3: CASSPTSGAGNEQFF. The CDR3 DNA sequence: TGTGCCAGCAGCCCTACTAGCGGGGCCGGGAATGAGCAGTTCTTC.

In its sample, this clonotype was seen many times. The J gene is TRBJ2-5, the V gene TRBV20-1; 8 bases match TRBD1. This CDR3 comprises 12 residues. The V and J ends lost 6 bases and 1 base, in that order; junction bases with no gene match: 1. Germline CDR1 DFQATT, CDR2 SNEGSKA (reference sequence). For the CDR3, the DNA is TGCAGTGCGGGACAGGCCCAAGAGACCCAGTACTTC. Protein: CSAGQAQETQYF.

This clonotype came up a few times. The chain is built from TRBV19 and TRBJ2-2; 7 bases match TRBD1. The CDR3 consists of 13 residues. Losses at the gene ends were 6 bases for V and 7 bases for J; bases not matched to a gene: 5. Germline V gene lookup returns CDR1 LNHDA and CDR2 SQIVND (reference sequence). The CDR3 nucleotides are TGTGCCAGTAGGCGACAGGGTGACGGGGAGCTGTTTTTT. Translated, it gives CASRRQGDGELFF.

V gene TRBV5-1 combines with J gene TRBJ2-2; TRBD2 agrees at 9 bases. Germline V gene lookup returns CDR1 SGHRS and CDR2 YFSETQ. This CDR3 comprises 19 residues. Trimming cost V 7 bases and J 5 bases; bases outside gene matches: 21. DNA of the CDR3: TGCGCCAGCCGCCTCTCTCTAGCGGGAAGTTCGGGGAGAACCGGGGAGCTGTTTTTT. This encodes CASRLSLAGSSGRTGELFF.

This chain joins TRBV3-1 and TRBJ2-3; 15 positions match TRBD2. The CDR3 is 15 amino acids. V shed 8 bases, J shed 6 bases, and the junction held 6 bases outside the gene matches. The germline V gene has CDR1 LGHDT and CDR2 YNNKEL (reference sequence). The chain's CDR3 is CASGGLAGGGDTQYF. CDR3 in DNA: TGTGCCAGCGGGGGACTAGCGGGGGGCGGCGATACGCAGTATTTT.

This clonotype was observed at least ten times. The V call is TRBV5-1, the J call TRBJ2-1; the match to TRBD2 covers 11 bases. Per the germline V gene, CDR1 is SGHRS and CDR2 is YFSETQ. Unmatched junction bases numbered 12, after V lost 3 bases and J lost 7 bases. CDR3 size: 17 residues. The CDR3 DNA follows: TGCGCCAGCAGCTCGCTAGGTGCGGGACTAGCGGCTAATGAGCAGTTCTTC. The encoded protein is CASSSLGAGLAANEQFF. Combining the CDR3 with reference TRBV5-1 and TRBJ2-1 gives the whole variable domain KAGVTQTPRYLIKTRGQQVTLSCSPISGHRSVSWYQQTPGQGLQFLFEYFSETQRNKGNFPGRFSGRQFSNSRSEMNVSTLELGDSALYLCASSSLGAGLAANEQFFGPGTRLTVL.

V and J are TRBV7-9 and TRBJ1-5; D is uncertain. Germline loops: CDR1 SEHNR, CDR2 FQNEAQ (reference sequence). Trimming shortened V by 1 base and J by 2 bases, and 9 bases separated the two germline ends. The CDR3 totals 15 residues. CDR3 in DNA: TGTGCCAGCAGCTTAGTGGGCCCTGGCAATCAGCCCCAGCATTTT. It specifies CASSLVGPGNQPQHF.

The CDR3 is CATSPRQGGPSEQYF. Written as DNA, the CDR3 is TGTGCCACCAGTCCCCGACAGGGGGGGCCTTCCGAGCAGTACTTC. The chain is built from TRBV24-1 and TRBJ2-7; TRBD1 agrees at 9 bases. Germline V gene lookup returns CDR1 KGHDR and CDR2 SFDVKD. J was trimmed by 6 bases and V by 6 bases; bases with no gene match: 11. The CDR3 has 15 residues.

This sequence joins TRBV12-3 or TRBV12-4 and TRBJ1-6; 7 bases match TRBD1. Losses at the gene ends were 6 bases for V and 6 bases for J; bases not matched to a gene: 11. The length of the CDR3 is 16 residues. CDR3 in amino acids: CASSSGPDRTNSPLHF. DNA for the CDR3: TGTGCCAGCAGCTCCGGGCCGGACAGGACTAATTCACCCCTCCACTTT.

This clonotype showed up just a few times. The J gene is TRBJ2-5, the V gene TRBV7-7, with D possibly matching TRBD1 (6 bases). V was cut by 6 bases and J by 2 bases, with 13 bases left in between. The CDR3 extends over 14 amino acids. The germline gives CDR1 SSHAT, CDR2 FNYEAQ (reference sequence). The chain's CDR3 is CASRLRQEQETQYF. The CDR3 DNA reads TGTGCCAGCAGATTGAGACAGGAACAAGAGACCCAGTACTTC.

This clonotype was seen only a few times. The chain recombines TRBV12-3 or TRBV12-4 with TRBJ1-1; the D gene is possibly TRBD1 (6 bases). V lost 5 bases and J 5 bases, leaving 15 bases between the germline ends. This CDR3 comprises 14 residues. The CDR3 DNA follows: TGTGCCAGCAGTCGAGGGGGAAGAGGGACTGAAGCTTTCTTT. Its protein product is CASSRGGRGTEAFF.

The J gene is TRBJ2-1, the V gene TRBV5-1; 8 positions match TRBD2. V shed 4 bases, J shed 8 bases, and the junction held 8 bases outside the gene matches. The CDR3 contains 14 residues. Germline CDR1 reads SGHRS; CDR2 reads YFSETQ. The CDR3 reads CASSTGLATDEQFF. CDR3 coding DNA: TGCGCCAGCAGCACCGGACTAGCCACGGATGAGCAGTTCTTC.

There are a few counts of this clonotype. The V call is TRBV3-1, the J call TRBJ1-1; a possible D gene is TRBD1 (5 bases). V was trimmed by 1 base and J by 4 bases, leaving 10 bases between them. Looked up from germline, CDR1 is LGHDT and CDR2 is YNNKEL (reference sequence). This CDR3 has 14 residues. CDR3 sequence (DNA): TGTGCCAGCAGCCAAGTGGGGGTGGGCACTGAAGCTTTCTTT. Translated: CASSQVGVGTEAFF. The variable domain in full, completed from reference TRBV3-1 and TRBJ1-1, reads DTAVSQTPKYLVTQMGNDKSIKCEQNLGHDTMYWYKQDSKKFLKIMFSYNNKELIINETVPNRFSPKSPDKAHLNLHINSLELGDSAVYFCASSQVGVGTEAFFGQGTRLTVV.

V and J are TRBV5-1 and TRBJ2-2; no reliable D call. Trimming cost V 1 base and J 1 base, with 8 bases left between them. CDR3 length: 15 residues. Germline V gene lookup returns CDR1 SGHRS and CDR2 YFSETQ. The CDR3 loop is CASSLFMENTGELFF. The CDR3 nucleotides are TGCGCCAGCAGCTTGTTCATGGAGAACACCGGGGAGCTGTTTTTT.

The chain is built from TRBV6-5 and TRBJ1-5, with TRBD1 identical over 7 bases. The CDR3 extends over 12 amino acids. V lost 6 bases, J lost 6 bases, and 2 bases stayed unmatched. Germline CDR1 and CDR2: MNHEY and SVGAGI. CDR3 nucleotide sequence: TGTGCCAGCAGCACAGGGGTTCAGCCCCAGCATTTT. Its translation: CASSTGVQPQHF.

This clonotype was picked up a small number of times. CDR3 amino acids: CASSPLAGEIGEQFF. In nucleotides, the CDR3 is TGTGCCAGCAGCCCACTAGCGGGTGAGATTGGTGAGCAGTTCTTC. J is TRBJ2-1 and V is TRBV7-3, with 9 bases fitting TRBD2. With V trimmed by 5 bases and J by 9 bases, 11 bases remained unmatched. Germline V gene lookup returns CDR1 SGHTA and CDR2 FQGTGA. This CDR3 is built from 15 residues. Drawing the rest from reference TRBV7-3 and TRBJ2-1, the complete variable domain is GAGVSQTPSNKVTEKGKYVELRCDPISGHTALYWYRQSLGQGPEFLIYFQGTGAADDSGLPNDRFFAVRPEGSVSTLKIQRTERGDSAVYLCASSPLAGEIGEQFFGPGTRLTVL.

The V gene is TRBV7-8, the J gene TRBJ2-1; 9 nucleotides match TRBD2. The germline CDR1 and CDR2 sequences are SGHVS and FQNEAQ. The V gene end was trimmed by 5 bases and the J gene end by 4 bases; junction bases not matched to a gene: 15. There are 18 residues in the CDR3. CDR3 DNA sequence: TGTGCCAGCAGCCCCCAACCCCTCGGGACTAGCCCTTACAATGAGCAGTTCTTC. Translation: CASSPQPLGTSPYNEQFF.

The V and J genes are TRBV11-2 and TRBJ2-1; 9 bases are shared with TRBD2. Germline CDR1 reads SGHAT; CDR2 reads FQNNGV. The CDR3 covers 16 residues. Losses at the gene ends were 1 base for V and 8 bases for J; bases not matched to a gene: 9. CDR3 in DNA: TGTGCCAGCAGCTTAGTGTCCGCGGGAGGGCCCGATGAGCAGTTCTTC. This sequence encodes CASSLVSAGGPDEQFF. The entire variable domain, with the rest obtained from reference TRBV11-2 and TRBJ2-1, is as follows: EAGVAQSPRYKIIEKRQSVAFWCNPISGHATLYWYQQILGQGPKLLIQFQNNGVVDDSQLPKDRFSAERLKGVDSTLKIQPAKLEDSAVYLCASSLVSAGGPDEQFFGPGTRLTVL.

This sequence joins TRBV14 and TRBJ2-1; D is ambiguous. This CDR3 is 13 amino acids long. V was cut by 2 bases and J by 2 bases, with 4 bases left in between. Germline loops: CDR1 SGHDN, CDR2 FVKESK. The chain's CDR3 is CASSQLTYNEQFF. In DNA form, the CDR3 reads TGTGCCAGCAGCCAACTAACCTACAATGAGCAGTTCTTC.

As DNA, the CDR3 is TGTGCCACCAGGGGCCGGGGAGAGACCCAGTACTTC. The encoded protein is CATRGRGETQYF. This chain uses TRBV24-1 with TRBJ2-5; TRBD2 is a possible D gene (5 bases). Germline V gives CDR1 KGHDR, CDR2 SFDVKD. The length of the CDR3 is 12 residues. V was clipped by 7 bases and J by 4 bases, with 9 bases between them.

The sample holds a few counts of this clonotype. The rearrangement joins TRBV28 to TRBJ2-2; D is possibly TRBD1 (6 bases). Germline V CDR1 and CDR2: MDHEN, SYDVKM. The CDR3 extends over 14 amino acids. Trimming pared 5 bases from V and 1 base from J, leaving 8 bases between. The CDR3 region is CASSEQGNTGELFF. Written as DNA, the CDR3 is TGTGCCAGCAGTGAACAGGGGAACACCGGGGAGCTGTTTTTT. Full variable domain (missing parts from reference TRBV28 and TRBJ2-2): DVKVTQSSRYLVKRTGEKVFLECVQDMDHENMFWYRQDPGLGLRLIYFSYDVKMKEKGDIPEGYSVSREKKERFSLILESASTNQTSMYLCASSEQGNTGELFFGEGSRLTVL.

The chain has TRBV10-3 and TRBJ2-5, with a weak D call TRBD2 (6 bases). The V gene lost 4 bases and the J gene lost 1 base, with 10 bases spanning the gap. CDR1 ENHRY and CDR2 SYGVKD come from the germline V gene. The CDR3 length is 14 residues. The CDR3 loop reads CAISGRGTQETQYF. CDR3 nucleotide sequence: TGTGCCATCAGTGGGCGGGGAACCCAAGAGACCCAGTACTTC.

The chain has TRBV24-1 and TRBJ1-5; possible D gene TRBD1, 5 bases. V shed 2 bases and J shed 9 bases, with 16 bases lying between them. Germline CDR1 KGHDR, CDR2 SFDVKD. This CDR3 has 15 residues. In DNA, the CDR3 is TGTGCCACCAGTGATTCGGGGGGGTATAGTTCGCCCCAGCATTTT. Translating gives CATSDSGGYSSPQHF.

The chain uses TRBV10-3 and TRBJ2-3; TRBD2 agrees at 7 bases. Per the germline V gene, CDR1 is ENHRY and CDR2 is SYGVKD. Trimming removed 8 bases from V and 3 bases from J; junction bases left unmatched: 2. The CDR3 extends over 12 amino acids. The CDR3 loop reads CAIAGVTDTQYF. Written as DNA, the CDR3 is TGTGCCATCGCGGGAGTTACAGATACGCAGTATTTT.

This clonotype was counted only a few times. The V call is TRBV5-1, the J call TRBJ1-3; TRBD1 is a possible D gene (5 bases). V was trimmed by 0 bases and J by 0 bases, leaving 10 bases between them. CDR1 is SGHRS, CDR2 YFSETQ, per germline. This CDR3 has 16 amino acids. The CDR3 region is CASSLEGLPSGNTIYF. For the CDR3, the DNA is TGCGCCAGCAGCTTGGAGGGACTACCCTCTGGAAACACCATATATTTT.

This clonotype was recorded many times. This chain joins TRBV6-5 and TRBJ2-1; weak D call: TRBD2 (7 bases). The CDR3 spans 16 residues. The germline CDR1 and CDR2 sequences are MNHEY and SVGAGI. V dropped 2 bases and J dropped 3 bases, with 14 bases sitting between them. The CDR3 nucleotides read TGTGCCAGCAGTTACGGGATCGGGGGGCTCTACAATGAGCAGTTCTTC. This sequence encodes CASSYGIGGLYNEQFF.

This clonotype appeared a few times. The chain has TRBV6-5 and TRBJ2-7, with 9 nucleotides matching TRBD1. The ends lost 3 bases at V and 5 bases at J; junction bases unmatched: 2. Germline values: CDR1 MNHEY, CDR2 SVGAGI. This CDR3 has 13 residues. The CDR3 sequence is CASSYWTGDEQYF. Written as DNA, the CDR3 is TGTGCCAGCAGTTATTGGACAGGGGACGAGCAGTACTTC.

This clonotype was counted only a few times. The CDR3 spells CASSQPPEVEKLFF. The DNA of the CDR3 is TGCGCCAGCAGCCAGCCGCCCGAGGTTGAAAAACTGTTTTTT. The rearrangement joins TRBV5-1 to TRBJ1-4; D call uncertain. Trimming took 4 bases from V and 7 from J, leaving 14 bases between them. The CDR3 runs to 14 residues. Germline V gene data show CDR1 as SGHRS and CDR2 as YFSETQ. The whole variable domain, filled in from reference TRBV5-1 and TRBJ1-4, reads KAGVTQTPRYLIKTRGQQVTLSCSPISGHRSVSWYQQTPGQGLQFLFEYFSETQRNKGNFPGRFSGRQFSNSRSEMNVSTLELGDSALYLCASSQPPEVEKLFFGSGTQLSVL.

The chain is built from TRBV5-1 and TRBJ2-6, with a weak D call TRBD2 (6 bases). The V and J ends lost 3 bases and 0 bases respectively, with 10 bases between them. Germline values: CDR1 SGHRS, CDR2 YFSETQ. The CDR3 is made up of 16 amino acids. CDR3 sequence (DNA): TGCGCCAGCAGCTCAGGGACTCACTCTGGGGCCAACGTCCTGACTTTC. Translating it yields CASSSGTHSGANVLTF.

This sequence joins TRBV5-1 and TRBJ2-1; D uncertain. Germline V gene lookup returns CDR1 SGHRS and CDR2 YFSETQ. This CDR3 region has 14 residues. Trimming cost V 2 bases and J 10 bases, with 16 bases left between them. CDR3 in DNA: TGCGCCAGCAGCTTCGGCGGATCGGAAAAAGAGCAGTTCTTC. It encodes CASSFGGSEKEQFF.

This clonotype was observed a handful of times. The V call is TRBV6-1, the J call TRBJ2-5, with no clear D. The CDR3 contains 13 residues. Germline CDR1 is MNHNS and CDR2 is SASEGT. With 6 bases removed from V and 5 bases from J, the gap between germline ends came to 13 bases. The CDR3 DNA is TGTGCCAGCAGCCCGTTCCAGCAGGAGACCCAGTACTTC. It is translated as CASSPFQQETQYF.